This T cell receptor (beta chain) was documented in a study of HIV-infected children after antiretroviral therapy interruption. Study-level information: EBV and CMV exposure was recorded in most children. Interruption-arm samples span weeks 0, 12, interruption end (24 or 48), and about 3 years post-study. Continuous-treatment samples came from weeks 0, 48 and 150.

CDR1 and CDR2 from the germline V gene are LNHDA and SQIVND (reference sequence). The CDR3 runs to 13 residues. Between the trimmed V and J ends, which lost 5 bases and 2 bases, there was a span of 10 bases. Study-level findings and limits: Naive CD4+ sequences overlapped less between time points once interruption began.

This sample's treatment: PENTA 11 planned treatment interruption arm or continuous ART arm. This clonotype was seen at least ten times. What it recognizes is unknown. RNA-based 3' RACE libraries used unique molecular identifiers. TCRdb reprocessed the 3' RACE reads via MiXCR and lists one record per CDR3 protein. The sample shows more than 75,000 distinct CDR3 sequences, around 6.9% of them seen only once. The sequences come from CD45RA+ CD4+ T cells from PBMCs, pooled from several time points, collected from a donor given antiretroviral therapy, either interrupted or continuous. Subset specified: naive CD4+ CD45RA+ CD45RO- T cells. This TCR was sampled from a pool of human donors with HIV. This rearrangement joins TRBV19 to TRBJ2-7, with D hard to call. CDR3 amino acids: CASSLTVPYEQYF. For the CDR3, the DNA is TGTGCCAGTAGTCTAACAGTACCCTACGAGCAGTACTTC.